Shown below are 28 T cell receptor beta chains from a single sample sequenced in a study of blood T cell repertoires in COVID-19 (dated by TCRdb to 2018 to 2020). The library was obtained by the immunoSEQ multiplex PCR assay. This immuneACCESS table, as held by TCRdb, lists in-frame sequences with V and J called but not all clones. Of the missing ones, under half trace to an unresolved V gene in checked studies; the others have no known cause. The sample yields about 230,000 clones; about nine tenths were counted once. The biggest ten clones account for 2% to 3% of the sample. The sequenced sample consisted of peripheral blood. The receptors were sampled from a man aged 25 to 45 with COVID-19, enrolled during active disease.

The CDR3: CASSPRRGNQPQHF. The CDR3 DNA reads TGTGCCAGCTCACCACGCAGGGGCAATCAGCCCCAGCATTTT. V gene TRBV18 combines with J gene TRBJ1-5, with D possibly TRBD1 on 5 matching bases. This CDR3 contains 14 residues. CDR1 is KGHSH, CDR2 LQKENI, per germline. The V end was cut by 1 base, the J end by 2 bases, with 6 bases between. The full variable domain, with the rest looked up from reference TRBV18 and TRBJ1-5, is NAGVMQNPRHLVRRRGQEARLRCSPMKGHSHVYWYRQLPEEGLKFMVYLQKENIIDESGMPKERFSAEFPKEGPSILRIQQVVRGDSAAYFCASSPRRGNQPQHFGDGTRLSIL.

The genes are TRBV7-3 and TRBJ2-3; 12 nucleotides line up with TRBD2. The CDR3 extends over 20 amino acids. Germline V gene sequence: CDR1 SGHTA, CDR2 FQGTGA. V lost 0 bases, J lost 3 bases, and 13 bases stayed unmatched. The CDR3 sequence: CASSLTSTSGGPKRTDTQYF. The DNA of the CDR3 is TGTGCCAGCAGCTTAACGTCGACTAGCGGGGGACCCAAGAGGACAGATACGCAGTATTTT.

This clone has a single count. The V and J genes are TRBV5-5 and TRBJ1-2; TRBD1 aligns across 7 bases. The V gene's germline CDR1 is SGHKS and CDR2 YYEKEE (reference sequence). This CDR3 spans 14 amino acids. V lost 3 bases to trimming and J lost 4 bases; unmatched junction nucleotides: 6. CDR3 coding DNA: TGTGCCAGCAGCTCCTCCCGGGACAGCTATGGCTACACCTTC. This sequence encodes CASSSSRDSYGYTF.

The chain recombines TRBV12-2 with TRBJ2-7; the D call TRBD1 from the table was never checked on the DNA. TRBV12-2 is an annotated pseudogene. The CDR3 is 16 amino acids. CDR3 nucleotide sequence: TGTGCAAGTCGCTTAGCGTGGAGACAGGGGACCTACGAGCAGTACTTC. Its protein product is CASRLAWRQGTYEQYF.

This chain uses TRBV6-5 with TRBJ2-7, with D hard to call. In germline, CDR1 is MNHEY, CDR2 SVGAGI. CDR3 size: 15 residues. V was trimmed by 0 bases and J by 2 bases, leaving 11 bases between them. CDR3 residues: CASSYSWAGPYEQYF. CDR3 coding DNA: TGTGCCAGCAGTTACTCTTGGGCAGGCCCCTACGAGCAGTACTTC.

The chain combines TRBV10-3 with TRBJ1-1, with a weak D call TRBD1 (5 bases). The CDR3 loop spans 14 amino acids. V lost 1 base and J lost 1, with 7 bases in between. Germline V CDR1 and CDR2: ENHRY, SYGVKD. CDR3: CAISELTENTEAFF. The DNA of the CDR3 is TGTGCCATCAGTGAGTTGACAGAGAACACTGAAGCTTTCTTT.

This chain uses TRBV6-5 with TRBJ1-4; TRBD1 aligns across 11 bases. V was pared by 5 bases and J by 5 bases, with 4 bases of the junction left unmatched. Germline assignment: CDR1 MNHEY and CDR2 SVGAGI. The CDR3 loop spans 15 amino acids. The CDR3 region is CASSPGQGGNEKLFF. The CDR3 region has the DNA TGTGCCAGCAGTCCGGGACAGGGGGGAAATGAAAAACTGTTTTTT.

The rearrangement links TRBV7-6 to TRBJ1-4; D gene ambiguous. V lost 4 bases to trimming and J lost 4 bases, with 13 bases between them. CDR3 length: 15 residues. Per germline, CDR1 SGHVS and CDR2 FNYEAQ. The CDR3 here is CASSSYGSNNEKLFF. The CDR3 coding sequence is TGTGCCAGCAGCTCTTACGGGAGCAATAATGAAAAACTGTTTTTT.

This clone was seen once. The genes are TRBV10-3 and TRBJ1-4; D is perhaps TRBD1 (6 bases). The CDR3 loop spans 15 amino acids. Trimming left V 3 bases short and J 3 bases short, with 11 bases between. Germline CDR1 is ENHRY and CDR2 is SYGVKD. The chain's CDR3 is CAISDTQGANEKLFF. The CDR3 nucleotides read TGTGCCATCAGTGATACACAGGGAGCTAATGAAAAACTGTTTTTT.

Note on this clone: Other DNA sequences from this sample encode an identical CDR3 as well. The rearrangement links TRBV18 to TRBJ1-2, with a weak D call TRBD1 (5 bases). Germline CDR1 KGHSH, CDR2 LQKENI. Trimming left V 3 bases short and J 2 bases short, with 7 bases between. The CDR3 has 13 residues. The CDR3 sequence: CASSPDRNYGYTF. In nucleotides, the CDR3 is TGTGCCAGCTCACCCGACAGAAACTATGGCTACACCTTC.

This clone was observed a handful of times. The J gene is TRBJ1-3, the V gene TRBV3-1 (or the pseudogene TRBV3-2), with D perhaps matching TRBD1 (6 bases). Trimming took 1 base from V and 1 from J, leaving 8 bases between them. Germline V gene sequence: CDR1 LGHDT, CDR2 YNNKEL (reference sequence). This CDR3 is 15 amino acids long. CDR3 region: CASSQGQASGNTIYF. Written as DNA, the CDR3 is TGTGCCAGCAGCCAAGGACAGGCGTCTGGAAACACCATATATTTT.

The V call is TRBV7-2, the J call TRBJ2-7; 9 bases are shared with TRBD1. V shed 5 bases, J shed 4 bases, and the junction held 9 bases outside the gene matches. The CDR3 totals 15 residues. CDR1 SGHTA and CDR2 FQGNSA come from the germline V gene. The CDR3 nucleotides read TGTGCCAGCAGCCTGGCCGGGACAGGGCCATACGAGCAGTACTTC. It yields the protein CASSLAGTGPYEQYF.

This chain uses TRBV4-1 with TRBJ2-7; TRBD2 aligns across 13 bases. The CDR3 spans 19 residues. Per germline, CDR1 MGHRA and CDR2 YSYEKL. V was clipped by 4 bases and J by 3 bases; unmatched bases: 15. CDR3 nucleotide sequence: TGCGCCAGCAGCCGATTCGGGACTAGCGGGATTGCGGATATCTACGAGCAGTACTTC. It translates to CASSRFGTSGIADIYEQYF.

The chain combines TRBV30 with TRBJ2-7, with a weak D call TRBD1 (5 bases). Germline loops: CDR1 GTSNPN, CDR2 SVGIG (reference sequence). Deletions cut 0 bases from V and 0 bases from J, with 12 bases between. This CDR3 is built from 15 residues. The CDR3 DNA reads as TGTGCCTGGAGTGTTGGGATGCAGGGCTCCTACGAGCAGTACTTC. Residues: CAWSVGMQGSYEQYF.

The chain uses TRBV18 and TRBJ2-5; 7 bases match TRBD2. The CDR3 consists of 14 residues. Germline V lookup: CDR1 KGHSH, CDR2 LQKENI. The V gene end was trimmed by 1 base and the J gene end by 4 bases; junction bases not matched to a gene: 3. The CDR3 DNA follows: TGTGCCAGCTCACCACAGGGAGGGGCAGAGACCCAGTACTTC. This translates into CASSPQGGAETQYF.

V gene TRBV11-2 combines with J gene TRBJ1-2; 9 bases agree with TRBD1. V was clipped by 5 bases and J by 10 bases; unmatched bases: 14. The CDR3 loop spans 15 amino acids. Germline-derived CDR1 and CDR2 are SGHAT and FQNNGV. The CDR3 coding sequence is TGTGCCAGCAGCCCAAATGGACCGGGACAGGGAATCTACACCTTC. This encodes CASSPNGPGQGIYTF.

V and J are TRBV7-2 and TRBJ2-3, with 9 bases aligning to TRBD1. V lost 7 bases, J lost 3 bases, and 5 bases stayed unmatched. The CDR3 consists of 14 residues. Germline loops: CDR1 SGHTA, CDR2 FQGNSA. The CDR3 loop is CASTLTGGTDTQYF. The CDR3 DNA sequence: TGTGCCAGCACCCTGACAGGGGGAACAGATACGCAGTATTTT.

The genes are TRBV2 and TRBJ1-5; TRBD1 matches at 9 bases. J gave up 4 bases and V 6 bases, and 4 bases lay outside the gene matches. The germline V gene encodes CDR1 SNHLY and CDR2 FYNNEI. The CDR3 is 14 residues long. CDR3 in amino acids: CASSQGTGNQPQHF. The CDR3 DNA is TGTGCCAGCAGCCAAGGGACAGGGAATCAGCCCCAGCATTTT.

In DNA, the CDR3 is TGTGCCAGCAGTGAAGACGGCTCCTACAATGAGCAGTTCTTC. Translation gives CASSEDGSYNEQFF. The V gene is TRBV2, the J gene TRBJ2-1; D is undetermined. V was pared by 1 base and J by 0 bases, with 4 bases between. Looked up from germline, CDR1 is SNHLY and CDR2 is FYNNEI. The CDR3 has 14 amino acids. Full variable domain (remainder filled in from reference TRBV2 and TRBJ2-1): EPEVTQTPSHQVTQMGQEVILRCVPISNHLYFYWYRQILGQKVEFLVSFYNNEISEKSEIFDDQFSVERPDGSNFTLKIRSTKLEDSAMYFCASSEDGSYNEQFFGPGTRLTVL.

The V and J genes are TRBV7-2 and TRBJ2-2; TRBD1 matches 11 bases. J gave up 4 bases and V 4 bases, and 2 bases lay outside the gene matches. This CDR3 region has 15 residues. The germline V gene has CDR1 SGHTA and CDR2 FQGNSA. The CDR3 reads CASSSGTGGTGELFF. CDR3 DNA sequence: TGTGCCAGCAGCTCCGGGACAGGGGGCACCGGGGAGCTGTTTTTT.

This sequence joins TRBV28 and TRBJ2-7, with D possibly being TRBD2 (5 bases). The CDR3 has 14 residues. Trimming cost V 6 bases and J 0 bases, with 12 bases left between them. Germline V CDR1 and CDR2: MDHEN, SYDVKM. The CDR3 sequence: CASRNSGSSYEQYF. As DNA, the CDR3 is TGTGCCAGCAGGAACAGCGGAAGCTCCTACGAGCAGTACTTC.

J is TRBJ2-1 and V is TRBV7-9; TRBD1 agrees at 8 bases. CDR3 length equals 15 residues. The J segment lost 5 bases and the V segment lost 3 bases, leaving 6 bases of the junction unmatched. Germline lookup yields CDR1 SEHNR and CDR2 FQNEAQ (reference sequence). In DNA form, the CDR3 reads TGTGCCAGCAGCTTTTGGGGCAGGGGGCACAATGAGCAGTTCTTC. As protein: CASSFWGRGHNEQFF.

Points on this clone: This CDR3 is also generated by other DNA sequences in the sample. The V gene is TRBV5-1, the J gene TRBJ2-7; D uncertain. Between the trimmed V and J ends, which lost 3 bases and 4 bases, there was a span of 5 bases. Germline V gives CDR1 SGHRS, CDR2 YFSETQ. The CDR3 runs to 11 residues. The CDR3 nucleotides are TGCGCCAGCAGCTCCCTTTACGAGCAGTACTTC. It specifies CASSSLYEQYF.

The CDR3 is CAIRSTTGDGYTF. The CDR3 bases are TGTGCCATCAGATCGACAACAGGGGATGGCTACACCTTC. The chain joins TRBV10-3 to TRBJ1-2; 7 bases match TRBD1. Looked up from germline, CDR1 is ENHRY and CDR2 is SYGVKD. This CDR3 is 13 amino acids long. V lost 6 bases, J lost 6 bases, and 7 bases stayed unmatched.

This clone was detected once. The rearrangement links TRBV2 to TRBJ2-7; D might be TRBD1 (6 bases). CDR1 and CDR2 (germline): SNHLY, FYNNEI. The germline V and J ends were trimmed by 9 bases and 9 bases, with 21 bases remaining between them. The CDR3 consists of 13 residues. The CDR3 bases are TGTGCCAGTTCGGACAGACCTTCTACGAGGCAGTACTTC. Its translation: CASSDRPSTRQYF. Using reference TRBV2 and TRBJ2-7 for the parts outside the CDR3, the full variable domain is EPEVTQTPSHQVTQMGQEVILRCVPISNHLYFYWYRQILGQKVEFLVSFYNNEISEKSEIFDDQFSVERPDGSNFTLKIRSTKLEDSAMYFCASSDRPSTRQYFGPGTRLTVT.

On this clone itself: Different DNA sequences within this sample yield the same CDR3. The genes are TRBV7-3 and TRBJ1-2; possibly TRBD1 for D (5 bases). CDR1 is SGHTA, CDR2 FQGTGA, per germline. This CDR3 region has 13 residues. Trimming left V 2 bases short and J 4 bases short, with 8 bases between. As DNA, the CDR3 is TGTGCCAGCAGCTTAGACAGATCCTATGGCTACACCTTC. This encodes CASSLDRSYGYTF.

The V call is TRBV5-1, the J call TRBJ1-2; D remains unclear. Germline lookup yields CDR1 SGHRS and CDR2 YFSETQ. V was cut by 0 bases and J by 5 bases, with 8 bases left in between. There are 13 residues in the CDR3. The CDR3 sequence: CASSLGGDYGYTF. CDR3 coding DNA: TGCGCCAGCAGCTTGGGCGGAGATTATGGCTACACCTTC.

This clone was recorded many times. This chain uses TRBV19 with TRBJ2-1; D is possibly TRBD2 (7 bases). Germline lookup yields CDR1 LNHDA and CDR2 SQIVND (reference sequence). There are 16 residues in the CDR3. Trimming shortened V by 2 bases and J by 6 bases, and 17 bases separated the two germline ends. This CDR3 reads CASSIWRGLQINEQFF. CDR3 bases: TGTGCCAGTAGTATATGGCGGGGGCTACAAATCAATGAGCAGTTCTTC.